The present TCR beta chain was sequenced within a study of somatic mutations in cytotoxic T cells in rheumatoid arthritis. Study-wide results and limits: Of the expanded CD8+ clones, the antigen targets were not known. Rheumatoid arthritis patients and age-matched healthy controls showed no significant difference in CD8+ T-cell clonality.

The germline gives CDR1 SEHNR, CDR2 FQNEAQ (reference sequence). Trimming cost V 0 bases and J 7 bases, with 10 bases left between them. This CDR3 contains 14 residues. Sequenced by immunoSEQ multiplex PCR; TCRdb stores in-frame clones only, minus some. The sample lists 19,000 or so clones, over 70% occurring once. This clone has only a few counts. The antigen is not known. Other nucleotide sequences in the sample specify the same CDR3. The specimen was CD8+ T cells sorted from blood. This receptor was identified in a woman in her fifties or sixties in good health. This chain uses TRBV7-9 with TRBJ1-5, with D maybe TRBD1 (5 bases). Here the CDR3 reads CASSLAGPNQPQHF. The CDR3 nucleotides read TGTGCCAGCAGCTTAGCGGGGCCAAACCAGCCCCAGCATTTT. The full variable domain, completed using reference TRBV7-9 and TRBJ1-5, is DTGVSQNPRHKITKRGQNVTFRCDPISEHNRLYWYRQTLGQGPEFLTYFQNEAQLEKSRLLSDRFSAERPKGSFSTLEIQRTEQGDSAMYLCASSLAGPNQPQHFGDGTRLSIL.